The 24 T cell receptor beta chains given below trace back to one sample, sequenced in a study of blood T cell repertoires in COVID-19 (TCRdb year 2020). The protocol used for the library was the immunoSEQ multiplex PCR assay. This immuneACCESS table, as held by TCRdb, lists in-frame sequences with V and J called but not all clones. Of the missing ones, under half trace to an unresolved V gene in checked studies; the others have no known cause. Here the sample has under 110,000 clones; 71% occur a single time. About 1% of the sample is held by the ten biggest clonotypes. Sequences were obtained from peripheral blood. These TCRs come from a human donor with acute or convalescent COVID-19. The donor label of this sample is uncertain.

V is TRBV2 and J is TRBJ2-5, with TRBD2 matching 10 bases. From germline, CDR1 is SNHLY and CDR2 FYNNEI. CDR3 length: 14 amino acids. Losses at the gene ends were 7 bases for V and 2 bases for J; bases not matched to a gene: 4. The CDR3 region is CASNRAGGQETQYF. As DNA, the CDR3 is TGTGCCAGCAATAGAGCGGGGGGGCAAGAGACCCAGTACTTC.

The rearrangement joins TRBV5-1 to TRBJ1-2, with a weak D call TRBD1 (5 bases). The germline V gene has CDR1 SGHRS and CDR2 YFSETQ. Deletions cut 4 bases from V and 0 bases from J, with 19 bases between. This CDR3 has 17 residues. As DNA, the CDR3 is TGCGCCAGCAGCAGTGGGGGGGTCGGACCCTCTAACTATGGCTACACCTTC. Its protein is CASSSGGVGPSNYGYTF.

CDR3 amino acids: CASSVGGGSSPLHF. For the CDR3, the DNA is TGTGCCAGCAGCGTAGGGGGGGGGAGTTCACCCCTCCACTTT. This chain uses TRBV9 with TRBJ1-6; the D gene is possibly TRBD1 (5 bases). CDR1 and CDR2 (germline): SGDLS, YYNGEE. The V and J ends lost 0 bases and 9 bases respectively, with 10 bases between them. The CDR3 extends over 14 amino acids.

The chain carries TRBV6-5 and TRBJ1-1, with D perhaps matching TRBD1 (6 bases). V dropped 2 bases and J dropped 7 bases, with 11 bases sitting between them. Per germline, CDR1 MNHEY and CDR2 SVGAGI. CDR3 size: 13 residues. The CDR3 nucleotides read TGTGCCAGCAGTTACGGGGGGGCTGTTGAAGCTTTCTTT. It encodes CASSYGGAVEAFF.

V and J are TRBV11-3 and TRBJ2-3; 8 bases match TRBD2. Germline values: CDR1 SGHNT, CDR2 YENEEA. The V segment lost 3 bases and the J segment 5 bases; nucleotides outside the gene matches: 7. CDR3 length: 15 residues. The CDR3 protein is CASSLTGGFGDTQYF. The CDR3 nucleotides read TGTGCCAGCAGCTTGACGGGAGGGTTTGGAGATACGCAGTATTTT.

The genes are TRBV5-1 and TRBJ1-3, with 8 positions matching TRBD1. Germline trimming cut 2 bases from V and 4 bases from J; bases unmatched to any gene: 11. The CDR3 contains 17 residues. The germline gives CDR1 SGHRS, CDR2 YFSETQ. CDR3 nucleotides: TGCGCCAGCAGCTTTGGACCTGACAGGGGAAAAGGAAACACCATATATTTT. Residues: CASSFGPDRGKGNTIYF.

CDR3: CASSVEPAGELFF. The CDR3 nucleotides read TGTGCCAGCAGCGTAGAACCGGCCGGGGAGCTGTTTTTT. The gene calls are TRBV9 and TRBJ2-2; D uncertain. There are 13 residues in the CDR3. V dropped 0 bases and J dropped 6 bases, with 6 bases sitting between them. The V gene's germline CDR1 is SGDLS and CDR2 YYNGEE.

V and J are TRBV4-1 and TRBJ1-4, with 10 bases aligning to TRBD1. This CDR3 comprises 16 residues. The V gene's germline CDR1 is MGHRA and CDR2 YSYEKL. Trimming at V came to 5 bases and at J to 2 bases, leaving 5 bases not matched to a gene. CDR3 residues: CASSTRTGGTNEKLFF. Here the CDR3 DNA reads TGCGCCAGCAGCACCCGGACAGGGGGTACTAATGAAAAACTGTTTTTT.

The rearrangement links TRBV24-1 to TRBJ1-2, with no clear D. The V gene lost 0 bases and the J gene lost 5 bases, with 6 bases spanning the gap. Germline assignment: CDR1 KGHDR and CDR2 SFDVKD. The CDR3 is made up of 13 amino acids. Here the CDR3 reads CATSDLRGYGYTF. In DNA, the CDR3 is TGTGCCACCAGTGATTTGCGGGGTTATGGCTACACCTTC.

The chain has TRBV29-1 and TRBJ1-4; D may be TRBD1 (5 bases). The germline CDR1 and CDR2 sequences are SQVTM and ANQGSEA. V was clipped by 7 bases and J by 8 bases, with 17 bases between them. CDR3 length equals 13 residues. The DNA of the CDR3 is TGCAGCGCCGCGGGGCAGGGAGACGAAAAACTGTTTTTT. Encoded protein: CSAAGQGDEKLFF.

This clone appeared once. A much larger clone differs by one base, so this may be a read error. This sequence joins TRBV5-6 and TRBJ2-5; perhaps TRBD1 as D (5 bases). This CDR3 region has 14 residues. The V end was cut by 6 bases, the J end by 5 bases, with 17 bases between. Germline V gene lookup returns CDR1 SGHDT and CDR2 YYEEEE. The CDR3 region has the DNA TGTGCCAGCAACGTCAGGGTCACCAGGGAGACCCAGTACTTC. Its protein is CASNVRVTRETQYF. Full variable domain (rest looked up from reference TRBV5-6 and TRBJ2-5): DAGVTQSPTHLIKTRGQQVTLRCSPKSGHDTVSWYQQALGQGPQFIFQYYEEEERQRGNFPDRFSGHQFPNYSSELNVNALLLGDSALYLCASNVRVTRETQYFGPGTRLLVL.

This chain connects TRBV19 to TRBJ2-3; 8 nucleotides agree with TRBD2. CDR1 is LNHDA and CDR2 is SQIVND in the germline V gene (reference sequence). This CDR3 has 15 residues. The V and J ends lost 8 bases and 1 base, in that order; junction bases with no gene match: 8. The CDR3 loop is CASRTGRGGTDTQYF. CDR3 DNA sequence: TGTGCCAGTCGTACCGGGAGGGGCGGCACAGATACGCAGTATTTT.

V and J are TRBV19 and TRBJ2-3; 8 nucleotides align to TRBD2. V gave up 1 base and J gave up 2 bases; unmatched junction bases: 5. The V gene's germline CDR1 is LNHDA and CDR2 SQIVND (reference sequence). The CDR3 extends over 16 amino acids. Written as DNA, the CDR3 is TGTGCCAGTAGTATAGTCGGCGGGGGGTCCACAGATACGCAGTATTTT. This translates into CASSIVGGGSTDTQYF.

The chain has TRBV12-3 or TRBV12-4 and TRBJ1-5, with 9 bases identical to TRBD1. Trimming took 5 bases from V and 8 from J; bases not matched to a gene: 4. The CDR3 has 13 residues. This CDR3 reads CASSLGQGKPQHF. The CDR3 DNA reads as TGTGCCAGCAGTCTTGGACAGGGGAAGCCCCAGCATTTT.

V usage is TRBV3-1 (or the pseudogene TRBV3-2) and J usage is TRBJ2-5; D unclear. The germline V and J ends were trimmed by 2 bases and 1 base, with 5 bases remaining between them. Germline V gene sequence: CDR1 LGHDT, CDR2 YNNKEL (reference sequence). This CDR3 region has 13 residues. The CDR3 loop reads CASSQTGQETQYF. The CDR3 bases are TGTGCCAGCAGCCAAACGGGCCAAGAGACCCAGTACTTC.

The chain links TRBV19 to TRBJ1-1, with a possible D match to TRBD1 (6 bases). V gave up 3 bases and J gave up 5 bases, with 13 bases separating them. This CDR3 is 14 amino acids long. Germline-derived CDR1 and CDR2 are LNHDA and SQIVND (reference sequence). The CDR3 DNA sequence: TGTGCCAGTAGTATTTCGGGGAGGGGGACTGAAGCTTTCTTT. This codes for CASSISGRGTEAFF.

Concerning this clone itself: Distinct nucleotide sequences in the sample also encode this CDR3. The CDR3, as DNA: TGTGCCAGCTCACGACAGGGGGGGAACACTGAAGCTTTCTTT. Its translation is CASSRQGGNTEAFF. The chain couples TRBV18 to TRBJ1-1; TRBD1 agrees at 9 bases. The CDR3 runs 14 residues. CDR1 is KGHSH and CDR2 is LQKENI in the germline V gene. Trimming cost V 4 bases and J 1 base; bases outside gene matches: 1.

This chain joins TRBV24-1 and TRBJ2-7, with 7 bases aligning to TRBD1. CDR1 and CDR2 (germline): KGHDR, SFDVKD. CDR3 length: 15 residues. With 4 bases clipped from V and 9 bases from J, the junction kept 14 bases outside the gene matches. The CDR3 loop reads CATSDPGTADFGQYF. The CDR3 coding sequence is TGTGCCACCAGTGACCCGGGGACAGCGGACTTCGGGCAGTACTTC.

This clone was counted once. The chain is built from TRBV15 and TRBJ2-3; a weak D match, TRBD1 (5 bases). The CDR3 extends over 14 amino acids. The V end was cut by 1 base, the J end by 3 bases, with 8 bases between. From germline, CDR1 is LNHNV and CDR2 YYDKDF (reference sequence). CDR3 in DNA: TGTGCCACCAGCAGAGTAGGGGCGACAGATACGCAGTATTTT. As protein: CATSRVGATDTQYF.

The rearrangement uses TRBV5-1 and TRBJ2-5, with a weak D call TRBD1 (6 bases). CDR3 size: 15 residues. V gave up 0 bases and J gave up 4 bases, with 13 bases separating them. Per germline, CDR1 SGHRS and CDR2 YFSETQ. The CDR3 protein is CASSLAGARRETQYF. The CDR3 DNA sequence: TGCGCCAGCAGCTTGGCAGGGGCTCGTCGAGAGACCCAGTACTTC.

This chain joins TRBV2 and TRBJ2-7; TRBD1 aligns across 7 bases. The CDR3 extends over 15 amino acids. Per germline, CDR1 SNHLY and CDR2 FYNNEI. Trimming took 7 bases from V and 1 from J; bases not matched to a gene: 10. This CDR3 reads CASTQRQGGSYEQYF. The CDR3 bases are TGTGCCAGCACCCAACGACAGGGTGGATCCTACGAGCAGTACTTC.

This clone has only one observation. The chain links TRBV14 to TRBJ2-3; TRBD2 agrees at 8 bases. In germline, CDR1 is SGHDN, CDR2 FVKESK. J was trimmed by 4 bases and V by 1 base; bases with no gene match: 7. CDR3 length equals 16 residues. The CDR3 reads CASSQAQRGFPDTQYF. The CDR3, as DNA: TGTGCCAGCAGCCAAGCGCAGCGGGGGTTCCCAGATACGCAGTATTTT.

The chain joins TRBV4-2 to TRBJ1-2; D gene unclear. The CDR3 totals 12 residues. Deletions cut 4 bases from V and 8 bases from J, with 11 bases between. Germline V gives CDR1 LGHNA, CDR2 YNFKEQ. CDR3: CASSRSTEGYTF. The CDR3 DNA is TGTGCCAGCAGCCGATCCACAGAGGGCTACACCTTC.

The chain has TRBV7-3 and TRBJ1-6, with a possible D match to TRBD1 (6 bases). Deletions cut 2 bases from V and 2 bases from J, with 7 bases between. Germline V gene sequence: CDR1 SGHTA, CDR2 FQGTGA. The CDR3 totals 15 residues. Here the CDR3 reads CASSLGQPYNSPLHF. The DNA of the CDR3 is TGTGCCAGCAGCTTAGGACAGCCCTATAATTCACCCCTCCACTTT.